This TCR beta chain was recovered during a study of blood T cell repertoires in COVID-19 (dated by TCRdb to between 2020 and 2021). Notes on the research overall: The collaborator samples originated in the United States, Italy and Spain and spanned the acute and convalescent phases of COVID-19. The prospective study material was composed of cDNA or gDNA derived from T cells, B-cell-depleted T cells, or PBMCs. Subjects who had been exposed to COVID-19, were actively infected with it, or had recovered from it provided the deeply sampled blood TCRbeta repertoires that made up the dataset. The repertoires were released in a freely available public database intended as a resource for research on the immune response to SARS-CoV-2. Samples came from the ongoing ImmuneRACE study (first 160 participants) plus 1,254 subjects from 6 global collaborators. Nearly every sample came with metadata listing a de-identified subject ID, COVID-19 status, age in years and sex. Where available, HLA class I and class II types were taken from metadata supplied by the sample provider and were not determined by assay-based typing.

Comment on this clone: The antigen it recognizes is unknown. Per-base quality was not reported, and no clone a single base away is much larger than it.

Study-wide findings and limitations: The quantity of clinical and demographic metadata differed by source and by participant and was supplied without curation.

TCRbeta CDR3 regions were amplified from genomic DNA using the immunoSEQ Assay, a bias-controlled multiplex PCR. The published analysis was carried out like this. The number of nucleated cells in each sample was estimated by amplification of reference gene primers within the assay. To quantify the absolute abundance of each unique TCRbeta CDR3 rearrangement, sequence reads were collapsed and filtered. Productive Simpson clonality was computed per sample as the square root of Simpson's diversity index over productive rearrangements. Entries here come from immuneACCESS through TCRdb and include only in-frame sequences with V and J called. Some clones fail to appear in such tables; in the studies checked, an unresolved V gene covers under half of the shortfall, and the cause of the remainder is unknown. That table furnishes V, J and clone size, whereas the DNA furnished D and trimming. The sample data list approximately 170,000 clones, and around 80% of these were observed just once. The top ten clonotypes cover about 6% of the sample.

CDR1 and CDR2, per the germline V gene (reference sequence), are DFQATT and SNEGSKA. The CDR3 spans 13 residues, from the cysteine through the phenylalanine. Kept here is only the CDR3 DNA, which spans 39 bases and is read in frame from base 1. Relative to germline, V is 3 bases shorter and J is 5 bases shorter, with 13 bases between their ends. Participants in the prospective study were enrolled through a virtual design, were aged roughly 18 to 100 years, and lived in about two dozen United States geographic areas. Cohort assignment in the prospective study relied on participant-reported clinical history from a screening survey and a study questionnaire. For ImmuneRACE Cohort 3, a participant was defined as recovered based on two consecutive negative NP/OP PCR tests, clearance by a healthcare professional, or resolution of symptoms. In the prospective study, whole blood, serum and a nasopharyngeal or oropharyngeal swab were collected from each participant by mobile phlebotomists. Over a roughly 2-month period, participants in the prospective study had the option of providing additional blood draws and questionnaires. Prospective study blood samples were shipped either frozen or at room temperature before DNA extraction.

Sequencing input: PBMCs or T cells enriched from blood (not recorded which). This TCR derives from a man between 35 and 55 years old who had recovered from COVID-19. The sequence links TRBV20-1 to TRBJ2-5, and the D gene may be TRBD2, 6 bases matching. The DNA reads as follows: TGCAGTGCTAGTACGGCGGGGAGGGAGACCCAGTACTTC. This yields the protein CSASTAGRETQYF.